This note documents a single TCR beta chain sequence. The antigen remains undetermined. Each CDR3 protein gets one entry after TCRdb re-called the reads with MiXCR. The top ten hold around 7.6% of the sample, which has hundreds of thousands of distinct CDR3 sequences, roughly a quarter seen once. These data are taken from a study of T cell repertoires in cytomegalovirus infection. V was clipped by 6 bases and J by 5 bases, with 16 bases between them. Germline assignment: CDR1 MNHEY and CDR2 SVGEGT. This CDR3 comprises 15 residues. General study results and limits: Summed frequency of public TCR beta families distinguished CMV carriers with the relevant HLA.

The genes are TRBV6-2 or TRBV6-3 and TRBJ1-4; no firm D call. This TCR was sampled from a human donor in good health (CMV status not recorded). Some clones in this sample may be carry-over from other donors' samples. Material for sequencing was CD8+ T cells from PBMCs. The CDR3 spells CASSQQSTPNEKLFF. The CDR3 nucleotides are TGTGCCAGCAGCCAGCAATCAACACCGAATGAAAAACTGTTTTTT.